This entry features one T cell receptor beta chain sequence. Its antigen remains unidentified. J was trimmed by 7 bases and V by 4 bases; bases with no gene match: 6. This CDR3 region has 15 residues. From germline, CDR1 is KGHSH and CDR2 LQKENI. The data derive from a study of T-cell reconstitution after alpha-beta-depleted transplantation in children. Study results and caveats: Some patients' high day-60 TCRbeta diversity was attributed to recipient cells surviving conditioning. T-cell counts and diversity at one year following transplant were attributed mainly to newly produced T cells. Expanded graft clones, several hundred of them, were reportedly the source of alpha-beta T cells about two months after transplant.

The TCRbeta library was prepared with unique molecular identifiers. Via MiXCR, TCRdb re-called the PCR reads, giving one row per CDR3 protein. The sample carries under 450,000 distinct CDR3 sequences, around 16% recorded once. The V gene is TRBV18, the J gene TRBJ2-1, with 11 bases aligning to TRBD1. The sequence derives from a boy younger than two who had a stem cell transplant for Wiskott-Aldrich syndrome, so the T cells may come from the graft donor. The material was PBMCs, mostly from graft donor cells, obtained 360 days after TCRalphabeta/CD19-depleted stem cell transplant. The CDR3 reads CASSQPGQGENEQFF. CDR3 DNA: TGTGCCAGCTCACAGCCGGGACAGGGGGAGAATGAGCAGTTCTTC.